The T cell receptor beta chain described here comes from a study of human T cells and chemical hapten exposure. Turning to the study itself: Researchers reported sensitizing an approximately 2 cm by approximately 2 cm upper inner arm skin site with 2% DPC. The scalp of each patient received a weekly diphenylcyclopropenone dose for the full roughly 24-week study.

Study-level points and caveats: Alopecia affecting every donor means their immune response may not match healthy people's.

Per the germline V gene, CDR1 is LGHNA and CDR2 is YNFKEQ. Trimming removed 1 base at V and 6 bases at J, with 17 bases between. The CDR3 sequence is 16 residues long. What the library attached to individual cDNA molecules were unique molecular identifiers. TCRdb reanalysed the RACE reads using MiXCR and keeps one entry per CDR3 protein. The sample records approximately 97,000 distinct CDR3 sequences, roughly 10% being singletons. Of note for this clonotype: What it binds is not known.

Described time point: patch test 2, 6 weeks after DPC sensitization. This sample's treatment: therapeutic diphenylcyclopropenone sensitization with weekly scalp DPC. Material: whole blood, obtained in connection with sensitization to the hapten diphenylcyclopropenone (DPC). The TCR originated in a woman between 40 and 50 years old with alopecia areata. Some clones in this sample may be carry-over from other donors' samples. This chain joins TRBV4-2 and TRBJ2-3; D remains ambiguous. The CDR3 here is CASSQGTMAGVDTQYF. The CDR3 bases are TGTGCCAGCAGCCAAGGGACCATGGCAGGTGTGGATACGCAGTATTTT.